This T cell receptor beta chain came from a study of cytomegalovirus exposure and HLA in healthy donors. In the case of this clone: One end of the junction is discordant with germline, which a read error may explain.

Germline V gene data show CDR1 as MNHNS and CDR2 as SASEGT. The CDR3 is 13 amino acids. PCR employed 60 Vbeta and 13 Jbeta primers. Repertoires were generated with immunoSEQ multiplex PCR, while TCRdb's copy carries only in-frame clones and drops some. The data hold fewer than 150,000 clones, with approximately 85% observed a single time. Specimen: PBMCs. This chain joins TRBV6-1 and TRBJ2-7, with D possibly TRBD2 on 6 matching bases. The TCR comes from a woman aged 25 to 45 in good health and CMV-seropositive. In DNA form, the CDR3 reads TGTGCCAGCACCTGGGGGGAGAGCTACAAGCAGTACTTC. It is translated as CASTWGESYKQYF.